The rows below give T cell receptor beta chains drawn from one sample of a study of cytomegalovirus exposure and HLA in healthy donors. Generated by immunoSEQ multiplex PCR, the TCRdb table keeps only in-frame clones and is missing some. The table shows around 80,000 clones, with less than 80% occurring only once. Material: PBMCs. Source of these receptors: a middle-aged man in good health and CMV-seropositive. CDR3s include the opening cysteine and the closing phenylalanine or tryptophan. The order of the fields is J gene, clone size, D gene, V gene, CDR3 DNA, CDR3 protein. The D gene is left open where the match is weak. Rows may omit the clone size; those that give it use once, few, many or a size class.

TRBJ2-3 few - TRBV28 TGTGCCAGCAGTTTCCCCCGCCCCGGAGCCGCAGATACGCAGTATTTT CASSFPRPGAADTQYF
TRBJ1-1 - - TRBV15 TGTGCCACCAGCAGAGAAAGCCTTCTGACTGAAGCTTTCTTT CATSRESLLTEAFF
TRBJ2-4 - TRBD1 TRBV28 TGTGCCAGCAGTTTTATGGGACAGCTGGCCATTCAGTACTTC CASSFMGQLAIQYF
TRBJ2-5 - - TRBV28 TGTGCCAGCAGTCTGGAATGGGAGGAGGGGAGTGGTGAGCAGTACTTC CASSLEWEEGSGEQYF
TRBJ2-7 - TRBD2 TRBV2 TGTGCCAGCAGCGCCGGGACTAGCGGGGTCTACGAGCAGTACTTC CASSAGTSGVYEQYF
TRBJ1-2 - TRBD1 TRBV5-6 TGTGCCAGCAGCTTCCTGGACAGGGTTCCTATCTATGGCTACACCTTC CASSFLDRVPIYGYTF
TRBJ1-2 - TRBD1 TRBV15 TGTGCCACCAGCAGGGACAGGGGGGTGAGCTATGGCTACACCTTC CATSRDRGVSYGYTF
TRBJ1-6 few TRBD1 TRBV7-2 TGTGCCAGCAGCGCGCGGGGGACAGGGGGTTATAATTCACCCCTCCACTTT CASSARGTGGYNSPLHF
TRBJ2-7 - TRBD2 TRBV19 TGTGCCAGTAGTAGGACTAGCGGAACCTACGAGCAGTACTTC CASSRTSGTYEQYF
TRBJ2-1 - - TRBV19 TGTGCCAGTAGTCTTGGGACTTGGACCTCCTACAATGAGCAGTTCTTC CASSLGTWTSYNEQFF
TRBJ2-1 - - TRBV2 TGTGCCAGCGGGGGGGGCTCCTCGAATGAGCAGTTCTTC CASGGGSSNEQFF
TRBJ2-2 few TRBD1 TRBV5-6 TGTGCCAGCAGCTTGGGACCTCAGGGGGCCGGGGAGCTGTTTTTT CASSLGPQGAGELFF
TRBJ2-3 - TRBD2 TRBV11-1 TGTGCCAGCAGCAACCTAGCGGGAGCCGTCGCAGATACGCAGTATTTT CASSNLAGAVADTQYF
TRBJ2-1 - - TRBV27 TGTGCCAGCAGACGGGGGAGCTCCTACAATGAGCAGTTCTTC CASRRGSSYNEQFF
TRBJ2-2 - TRBD1 TRBV29-1 TGCAGCGTACCCCGGGACAGGACGAACACCGGGGAGCTGTTTTTT CSVPRDRTNTGELFF
TRBJ2-3 - TRBD2 TRBV7-3 TGTGCCAGCAGCTTAAGTCTAGCGGGAGAAGATACGCAGTATTTT CASSLSLAGEDTQYF
TRBJ1-1 - - TRBV5-8 TGTGCCAGCAGCCGCGGGACCCCCGGAACTGAAGCTTTCTTT CASSRGTPGTEAFF
TRBJ2-3 - - TRBV29-1 TGCAGCGGCACAGCTAGCACAGATACGCAGTATTTT CSGTASTDTQYF
TRBJ1-3 - - TRBV21-1 TGTGCCAGCAGCAGGGACAGGGCCCTATATTTT CASSRDRALYF
TRBJ1-1 few - TRBV4-2 TGTGCCAGCAGCCAAGGGCTGATGAACACTGAAGCTTTCTTT CASSQGLMNTEAFF
TRBJ1-2 once - TRBV5-4 TGTGCCAGCAGCTTGAGCGCCTACTATGGCTACACCTTC CASSLSAYYGYTF
TRBJ1-4 - - TRBV9 TGTGCCAGCAGCGTAGACGACACGCATGAAAAACTGTTTTTT CASSVDDTHEKLFF
TRBJ2-7 few TRBD1 TRBV6-4 TGTGCCAGCAGTGAAGCACAGGGGTCTCCCACCTACGAGCAGTACTTC CASSEAQGSPTYEQYF
TRBJ2-2 - - TRBV19 TGTGCCAGTAGTATATGGCAGGGATTTAGCACCGGGGAGCTGTTTTTT CASSIWQGFSTGELFF
TRBJ2-5 - TRBD2 TRBV2 TGTGCCAGCAGGGGGACTAGCGGGGAAGGAGAGACCCAGTACTTC CASRGTSGEGETQYF
TRBJ2-7 - TRBD2 TRBV27 TGTGCCAGCAGTTCTCGAGCCGGGAGGGCCTACCACGAGCAGTACTTC CASSSRAGRAYHEQYF
TRBJ2-3 once - TRBV7-9 TGTGCCAGCAGCTTCCTACTTGAGGATACGCAGTATTTT CASSFLLEDTQYF
TRBJ2-3 - TRBD1 TRBV27 TGTGCCAGCAGTTTGATTACAGGGGGCACAGATACGCAGTATTTT CASSLITGGTDTQYF
TRBJ2-1 - TRBD2 TRBV28 TGCTCTTGGGGGACTAGCGGGAGGCGGGTTTACAATGAGCAGTTCTTC CSWGTSGRRVYNEQFF
TRBJ1-2 few - TRBV27 TGTGCCAGCTGCTGTGAGAGCGCTAACTATGGCTACACCTTC CASCCESANYGYTF
TRBJ2-2 - TRBD1 TRBV7-6 TGTGCCAGCAGACCAGGGGGCGGGACCGGGGAGCTGTTTTTT CASRPGGGTGELFF
TRBJ2-4 few TRBD1 TRBV7-2 TGTGCCAGCAGCTTATGGGGACAGAAAAACATTCAGTACTTC CASSLWGQKNIQYF
TRBJ2-5 - - TRBV5-8 TGTGCCAGCAGCCATCGTTTCCCCGCCGGGACCCAGTACTTC CASSHRFPAGTQYF
TRBJ2-1 few - TRBV7-8 TGTGCCAGCAGCTTAGGGAAGAGGGGGTCCTGGGACAATGAGCAGTTCTTC CASSLGKRGSWDNEQFF
TRBJ2-7 - - TRBV1 TGCACCAGCAGCCAAGACACAGGGCGGTACGAGCAGTACTTC CTSSQDTGRYEQYF
TRBJ2-4 few TRBD1 TRBV6-1 TGTGCCAGCAGTGTGGGACAGGGAAACATTCAGTACTTC CASSVGQGNIQYF
TRBJ2-5 few TRBD2 TRBV11-2 TGTGCCAGCAGCTCCGGGACTAGCGGGAGGGCACTTTTACAAGAGACCCAGTACTTC CASSSGTSGRALLQETQYF